A single sample is the source of the 22 T cell receptor beta chains below, sequenced in a study of Ad26.COV2.S vaccination and SARS-CoV-2 variants. Treatment in this sample: roughly 19 received Ad26.COV2.S at low or high dose, single or two shots; roughly 5 received placebo; per-sample allocation not given. Day 63 after the first vaccine or placebo injection was the time point for sampling. The repertoire was sequenced with immunoSEQ multiplex PCR; TCRdb's copy has only in-frame clones and lacks some. This table has hundreds of thousands of clones, around 89% appearing once. The starting material was peripheral blood, obtained in a trial of Ad26.COV2.S vaccine versus placebo. The source is a person aged 18 to 65 who received the Ad26.COV2.S COVID-19 vaccine or a placebo.

This chain connects TRBV12-5 to TRBJ1-2; 7 bases are shared with TRBD1. The V and J ends lost 1 base and 4 bases, in that order; junction bases with no gene match: 12. From germline, CDR1 is LGHNT and CDR2 FRNRAP. The CDR3 is made up of 17 amino acids. The CDR3 nucleotides read TGTGCTAGTGGTTTGGGCCGCGGCGGGGACAGACCCTATGGCTACACCTTC. The encoded protein is CASGLGRGGDRPYGYTF.

This CDR3 is CASSFGDGEQFF. The DNA of the CDR3 is TGTGCCAGCAGTTTTGGGGATGGCGAGCAGTTCTTC. This sequence joins TRBV12-3 or TRBV12-4 and TRBJ2-1; D gene ambiguous. This CDR3 contains 12 residues. The V end lost 3 bases, the J end lost 10 bases, and 10 bases lay between the germline ends.

The J gene is TRBJ1-6, the V gene TRBV10-3; 7 bases agree with TRBD1. From germline, CDR1 is ENHRY and CDR2 SYGVKD. The trim removed 6 bases at V and 4 bases at J, leaving 3 bases unmatched. There are 14 residues in the CDR3. CDR3 residues: CAISGTDYNSPLHF. The CDR3 region has the DNA TGTGCCATCAGCGGGACAGATTATAATTCACCCCTCCACTTT.

This rearrangement joins TRBV5-6 to TRBJ1-1, with D perhaps TRBD1 (6 bases). Trimming removed 0 bases from V and 7 bases from J, with 10 bases in between. Germline V CDR1 and CDR2: SGHDT, YYEEEE. There are 13 residues in the CDR3. The CDR3 reads CASSLGDKVEAFF. In nucleotides, the CDR3 is TGTGCCAGCAGCTTGGGGGACAAGGTTGAAGCTTTCTTT.

The chain has TRBV4-2 and TRBJ2-1; tentative D call: TRBD1 (6 bases). The CDR3 has 14 amino acids. In germline, CDR1 is LGHNA, CDR2 YNFKEQ. Trimming stripped 6 bases from V and 2 bases from J, with 11 bases between. CDR3 residues: CASRGTNTYNEQFF. In DNA form, the CDR3 reads TGTGCCAGCAGAGGGACAAACACCTACAATGAGCAGTTCTTC.

This clone came up once. The chain is built from TRBV4-1 and TRBJ2-3, with 7 bases lining up with TRBD2. CDR1 is MGHRA, CDR2 YSYEKL, per germline. The CDR3 totals 16 residues. The V gene end was trimmed by 3 bases and the J gene end by 2 bases; junction bases not matched to a gene: 8. The CDR3 DNA reads as TGCGCCAGCAGCCACTTAGCGGGTCCCCTCACAGATACGCAGTATTTT. Protein sequence: CASSHLAGPLTDTQYF.

This clone was observed once. The CDR3, as DNA: TGTGCCAGTAGAAAGGGACAGGGGGCTAACTATGGCTACACCTTC. It specifies CASRKGQGANYGYTF. The chain uses TRBV19 and TRBJ1-2; 11 bases fit TRBD1. Germline CDR1 is LNHDA and CDR2 is SQIVND (reference sequence). The CDR3 runs 15 residues. The junction had 3 bases not matched to a gene; V was cut back by 6 bases and J by 0 bases.

This clone was found once. The chain combines TRBV28 with TRBJ2-5; possible D gene TRBD1, 6 bases. V was trimmed by 6 bases and J by 0 bases, leaving 14 bases between them. The germline V gene has CDR1 MDHEN and CDR2 SYDVKM. The CDR3 is 15 residues long. CDR3 bases: TGTGCCAGCAGCAAAGGTCAGGGGAACCAAGAGACCCAGTACTTC. It codes for CASSKGQGNQETQYF.

The V call is TRBV11-2, the J call TRBJ2-3; 7 nucleotides match TRBD1. The CDR3 consists of 15 residues. V was pared by 8 bases and J by 4 bases, with 12 bases of the junction left unmatched. Germline CDR1 SGHAT, CDR2 FQNNGV. The CDR3 spells CASRTVDRTPDTQYF. The DNA for the CDR3 is TGTGCCAGCCGCACCGTGGACAGGACCCCAGATACGCAGTATTTT.

The chain uses TRBV7-2 and TRBJ2-1, with a possible D match to TRBD1 (5 bases). Germline-derived CDR1 and CDR2 are SGHTA and FQGNSA. This CDR3 has 16 amino acids. Trimming stripped 5 bases from V and 4 bases from J, with 18 bases between. The CDR3 sequence is CASSLNSRGRYNEQFF. The DNA for the CDR3 is TGTGCCAGCAGCCTTAACTCTAGGGGAAGATACAATGAGCAGTTCTTC.

The chain has TRBV29-1 and TRBJ2-1; either TRBD1 or TRBD2 may supply D (5 bases each). Germline CDR1 reads SQVTM; CDR2 reads ANQGSEA. Trimming shortened V by 1 base and J by 13 bases, and 8 bases separated the two germline ends. There are 10 residues in the CDR3. The CDR3 is CSVEGRGQFF. CDR3 nucleotides: TGCAGCGTTGAAGGACGGGGCCAGTTCTTC.

The chain has TRBV7-2 and TRBJ1-1; tentatively, D is TRBD1 (6 bases). The V gene's germline CDR1 is SGHTA and CDR2 FQGNSA. CDR3 length: 15 residues. V lost 5 bases to trimming and J lost 4 bases, with 17 bases between them. DNA of the CDR3: TGTGCCAGCAGCCCCCAGGCAGGGGATTTCACTGAAGCTTTCTTT. It yields the protein CASSPQAGDFTEAFF.

J is TRBJ2-7 and V is TRBV10-1; D tentatively reads TRBD1 or TRBD2 (6 bases each). Trimming took 8 bases from V and 7 from J, leaving 9 bases between them. The germline V gene encodes CDR1 WNHNN and CDR2 SYGVQD (reference sequence). The CDR3 contains 10 residues. CDR3 coding DNA: TGCGCCAGCGAAGGGGGGGAGCAGTACTTC. Translating gives CASEGGEQYF.

The chain combines TRBV6-2 or TRBV6-3 with TRBJ1-4; 8 bases map to TRBD1. With 4 bases clipped from V and 7 bases from J, the junction kept 8 bases outside the gene matches. The CDR3 runs 15 residues. CDR1 is MNHEY, CDR2 SVGEGT, per germline. DNA for the CDR3: TGTGCCAGCAGTTTGGAGTCAGGGGGCGTTGAAAAACTGTTTTTT. Protein product: CASSLESGGVEKLFF.

The V gene is TRBV19, the J gene TRBJ2-3, with D hard to call. Per germline, CDR1 LNHDA and CDR2 SQIVND (reference sequence). The CDR3 has 16 residues. Trimming removed 7 bases from V and 1 base from J, with 18 bases in between. This CDR3 is CASTDPSSPRTDTQYF. DNA of the CDR3: TGTGCCAGTACCGACCCTAGTAGCCCCCGCACAGATACGCAGTATTTT. Using reference TRBV19 and TRBJ2-3 for the parts outside the CDR3, the full variable domain is DGGITQSPKYLFRKEGQNVTLSCEQNLNHDAMYWYRQDPGQGLRLIYYSQIVNDFQKGDIAEGYSVSREKKESFPLTVTSAQKNPTAFYLCASTDPSSPRTDTQYFGPGTRLTVL.

The chain uses TRBV9 and TRBJ2-7; TRBD1 agrees at 12 bases. The CDR3 is made up of 15 amino acids. From germline, CDR1 is SGDLS and CDR2 YYNGEE. After removal of 4 bases from V and 4 bases from J, the junction contained 6 bases not matched to a gene. The CDR3: CASSLGQGAMYEQYF. The CDR3 DNA is TGTGCCAGCAGCCTGGGACAGGGGGCGATGTACGAGCAGTACTTC.

The V call is TRBV27, the J call TRBJ1-6, with D possibly matching TRBD1 (6 bases). CDR3 size: 16 residues. Between the trimmed V and J ends, which lost 4 bases and 6 bases, there was a span of 16 bases. Germline assignment: CDR1 MNHEY and CDR2 SMNVEV (reference sequence). In DNA form, the CDR3 reads TGTGCCAGCAGTTCTACGTTCGGGACAAGTAATTCACCCCTCCACTTT. Residues: CASSSTFGTSNSPLHF.

The J gene is TRBJ2-1, the V gene TRBV5-6, with D perhaps matching TRBD1 (5 bases). The CDR3 runs to 12 residues. Trimming left V 5 bases short and J 8 bases short, with 11 bases between. Germline loops: CDR1 SGHDT, CDR2 YYEEEE. Here the CDR3 reads CASSRGVHEQFF. CDR3 nucleotide sequence: TGTGCCAGCAGTAGGGGCGTGCATGAGCAGTTCTTC.

This clone showed up just a few times. J is TRBJ1-1 and V is TRBV2; tentative D call: TRBD1 (5 bases). V was clipped by 4 bases and J by 8 bases, with 8 bases between them. This CDR3 spans 11 amino acids. Germline V gene lookup returns CDR1 SNHLY and CDR2 FYNNEI. The CDR3, as DNA: TGTGCCAGCAGTGTCGACAGCGAAGCTTTCTTT. Residues: CASSVDSEAFF. Drawing the rest from reference TRBV2 and TRBJ1-1, the complete variable domain is EPEVTQTPSHQVTQMGQEVILRCVPISNHLYFYWYRQILGQKVEFLVSFYNNEISEKSEIFDDQFSVERPDGSNFTLKIRSTKLEDSAMYFCASSVDSEAFFGQGTRLTVV.

The genes are TRBV6-5 and TRBJ2-7, with TRBD1 matching over 7 bases. Germline lookup yields CDR1 MNHEY and CDR2 SVGAGI. V gave up 6 bases and J gave up 1 base; unmatched junction bases: 6. The CDR3 loop spans 14 amino acids. The CDR3 spells CASSTTGASYEQYF. The CDR3 nucleotides are TGTGCCAGCAGCACTACAGGGGCGTCCTACGAGCAGTACTTC.

The rearrangement joins TRBV4-2 to TRBJ1-2, with a weak D call TRBD1 (5 bases). V shed 1 base and J shed 8 bases, with 17 bases lying between them. CDR1 is LGHNA, CDR2 YNFKEQ, per germline. The CDR3 runs 15 residues. The CDR3 reads CASSQAGDPSDGYTF. DNA for the CDR3: TGTGCCAGCAGCCAAGCGGGGGACCCTTCGGACGGCTACACCTTC.

V gene TRBV2 combines with J gene TRBJ2-1; TRBD1 agrees at 7 bases. The CDR3 loop spans 14 amino acids. J gave up 4 bases and V 3 bases, and 3 bases lay outside the gene matches. CDR1 is SNHLY and CDR2 is FYNNEI in the germline V gene. DNA of the CDR3: TGTGCCAGCAGTGATGACAGGGCGTACAATGAGCAGTTCTTC. This gives the protein CASSDDRAYNEQFF.